This T cell receptor beta chain was identified in a study of beta chain features in type 1 diabetes. This CDR3 has 15 amino acids. Trimming took 4 bases from V and 4 from J; bases not matched to a gene: 4. CDR1 SGHRS and CDR2 YFSETQ come from the germline V gene. As for this clone: Different DNA sequences within this sample yield the same CDR3.

Sequencing targeted expressed TCRB transcripts, as all isolated RNA had been reverse transcribed. Profiling relied on immunoSEQ multiplex PCR, and the TCRdb table lists in-frame clones only, not all of them. The sample lists around 430,000 clones, 25% to 35% occurring once. The sequencing sample was made of naive CD4+ T cells from blood. This receptor was taken from a young man in good health. The chain links TRBV5-1 to TRBJ2-1; 11 positions match TRBD2. In DNA, the CDR3 is TGCGCCAGCAGCAGAACTAGCGGGGGTTACAATGAGCAGTTCTTC. Protein: CASSRTSGGYNEQFF.